This T cell receptor (beta chain) came from a study of CD8 T cells in ankylosing spondylitis. To note about this clonotype: The target antigen is unknown.

Notes on the study in general: Relatively scarce in peripheral blood, disease-linked clones were CD8+. Ankylosing spondylitis blood seemed to carry a telltale TCR beta motif made of several highly homologous variants. As reported, disease-linked clones showed significant enrichment in matched ankylosing spondylitis synovial fluid.

Trimming at V came to 1 base and at J to 0 bases, leaving 8 bases not matched to a gene. Germline V lookup: CDR1 SGHAT, CDR2 FQDESV (reference sequence). The CDR3 is made up of 19 amino acids. The TCR beta libraries were generated through quantitative 5'-RACE incorporating molecular barcodes. In TCRdb, the 5' RACE reads were re-called with MiXCR into one record per CDR3 protein. Counted here are some 71,000 distinct CDR3 sequences, approximately 5.3% occurring once; the ten biggest clones make up about 2.2%. The rearrangement joins TRBV11-1 to TRBJ2-2; TRBD2 matches at 10 bases. The TCR was taken from a male donor with ankylosing spondylitis or in good health (not recorded which). Sequencing was performed on blood, either unsorted or a sorted T cell fraction (not recorded which). The CDR3 coding sequence is TGTGCCAGCAGCTTAGGGGGCTCACTAGCGGGGACGAACACCGGGGAGCTGTTTTTT. Translated, it gives CASSLGGSLAGTNTGELFF.